Listed here are 24 T cell receptor beta chains from one sample, sequenced in a study of tissue T cells after allogeneic stem cell transplantation (dated by TCRdb to between 2021 and 2024). Receptor amplification or capture employed the immunoSEQ multiplex PCR assay. TCRdb mirrors the immuneACCESS table, restricted to in-frame sequences. Some clones are absent from its copies; in checked studies, under half trace to an unresolved V gene, and the reason for the others is unknown. Within this sample are over 40,000 clones, with over 70% of them counted one time only. The ten largest clones take up approximately 0.5% of the sample. What was sequenced was sorted cells pooled from one or two spleens. The receptors derive from a pool of C57BL/6 mice in good health.

With respect to this clone: All gene names here are mouse names. This CDR3 is CASSPGENYAEQFF. CDR3 DNA (partial): TGTGCCAGCAGTCCTGGGGAGAACTATGCTGAGCAGTTC. The chain employs TRBV14 and TRBJ2-1, with a tentative D call TRBD2 (6 bases). The CDR3 end falls 1 residue outside the read, so it is completed with the germline J gene. Trimming pared 4 bases from V and 1 base from J, leaving 9 bases between. Germline V gene lookup returns CDR1 SGHDT and CDR2 FRDEAV. This CDR3 spans 14 amino acids.

Comment on this clone: The gene names here belong to mouse. The read terminates 1 residue ahead of where the CDR3 ends, so the germline J gene completes it. The gene calls are TRBV16 and TRBJ1-1, with TRBD1 matching 11 bases. Germline CDR1 is SGHSA and CDR2 is FRNQAP. With 5 bases clipped from V and 10 bases from J, the junction kept 3 bases outside the gene matches. The CDR3 is 12 amino acids. CDR3 DNA, as far as it was read: TGTGCAAGCAGCCCCGGGACAGGGGGAGTCTTC. As protein: CASSPGTGGVF. The complete CDR3 reads CASSPGTGGVFF. Using reference TRBV16 and TRBJ1-1 for the parts outside the CDR3, the full variable domain is NAGVIQTPRHKVTGKGQEATLWCEPISGHSAVFWYRQTIVQGLEFLTYFRNQAPIDDSGMPKERFSAQMPNQSHSTLKIQSTQPQDSAVYLCASSPGTGGVFFGKGTRLTVV.

On this clone itself: All gene names here are mouse names. Coverage ceases 1 residue before the CDR3 finishes, and the germline J gene fills in the end. The gene calls are TRBV3 and TRBJ2-3; D unclear. Germline V lookup: CDR1 SNHLY, CDR2 FYNGKV (reference sequence). V lost 1 base to trimming and J lost 0 bases, with 5 bases between them. The CDR3 is 14 residues long. CDR3 bases read: TGTGCCAGCAGCTTAGGGGCTAGTGCAGAAACGCTGTAT. This gives the protein CASSLGASAETLY. The full CDR3 is CASSLGASAETLYF.

Of note for this clone: Gene names and germline refer to mouse. The CDR3 extends 1 residue past the end of the read, so its final part is completed from the germline J gene. J is TRBJ2-1 and V is TRBV13-3; 8 bases match TRBD2. Germline lookup yields CDR1 NNHDY and CDR2 SYVADS. Trimming at V came to 1 base and at J to 7 bases, leaving 4 bases not matched to a gene. This CDR3 spans 14 amino acids. The part of the CDR3 DNA that was read is TGTGCCAGCAGTGATACTGGGGGCTGGGCTGAGCAGTTC. It is translated as CASSDTGGWAEQF. The CDR3 in its entirety is CASSDTGGWAEQFF.

As regards this clone: Germline and genes: mouse. The read terminates 1 residue ahead of where the CDR3 ends, so the germline J gene completes it. V gene TRBV13-2 combines with J gene TRBJ1-1, with a tentative D call TRBD1 (6 bases). V lost 0 bases and J 3 bases, leaving 12 bases between the germline ends. The CDR3 sequence is 15 residues long. The germline V gene encodes CDR1 NNHNN and CDR2 SYGAGS (reference sequence). The CDR3 sequence is CASGDANRADTEVFF. The sequenced CDR3 bases are TGTGCCAGCGGTGATGCAAACAGGGCTGACACAGAAGTCTTC.

Points on this clone: The germline and genes are mouse ones. The read halts 1 residue ahead of the CDR3 end, with the missing end drawn from the germline J gene. The chain has TRBV14 and TRBJ2-4; 10 positions match TRBD1. The CDR3 totals 15 residues. Losses at the gene ends were 5 bases for V and 7 bases for J; bases not matched to a gene: 10. Germline V CDR1 and CDR2: SGHDT, FRDEAV. This CDR3 reads CASSPLGQGRDTLYF. The part of the CDR3 DNA that was read is TGTGCCAGCAGCCCCCTGGGACAGGGGAGGGACACCTTGTAC.

Points on this clone: Gene names refer to mouse genes. The sequenced part of the CDR3 DNA is TGTGCCAGCAGTGATCGGGACTGGGGGGGGAACTATGCTGAGCAGTTC. Encoded protein: CASSDRDWGGNYAEQF. The CDR3 in full is CASSDRDWGGNYAEQFF. The rearrangement joins TRBV13-1 to TRBJ2-1; 13 positions agree with TRBD2. The CDR3 end falls 1 residue outside the read, so it is completed with the germline J gene. The CDR3 loop spans 17 amino acids. Losses at the gene ends were 1 base for V and 1 base for J; bases not matched to a gene: 2. Germline V gives CDR1 NSHNY, CDR2 SYGAGN.

This clone has only a few counts. Genes and germline are mouse. The CDR3 end lies 1 residue beyond the end of the read and is filled in from the germline J gene. The chain carries TRBV31 and TRBJ2-1; 13 nucleotides line up with TRBD2. CDR3 length: 13 amino acids. CDR1 GKSSPN and CDR2 SITVG come from the germline V gene. With V trimmed by 3 bases and J by 9 bases, 2 bases remained unmatched. The covered CDR3 bases are TGTGCCTGGAGCCGGGACTGGGGGGGTGAGCAGTTC. Encoded protein: CAWSRDWGGEQF. The full CDR3 protein reads CAWSRDWGGEQFF.

In the case of this clone: These gene names are mouse names. The read halts 1 residue ahead of the CDR3 end, with the missing end drawn from the germline J gene. J is TRBJ2-4 and V is TRBV14; D call uncertain. From germline, CDR1 is SGHDT and CDR2 FRDEAV. V was pared by 2 bases and J by 0 bases, with 4 bases between. The CDR3 totals 13 residues. The CDR3 bases that were read are TGTGCCAGCAGTTTAACTAGTCAAAACACCTTGTAC. Translated: CASSLTSQNTLY. Given in full, the CDR3 is CASSLTSQNTLYF.

About this clone itself: The listed genes are named as in mouse. The DNA ends 1 residue before the CDR3 does, and the rest of the CDR3 is filled in from the germline J gene. V usage is TRBV2 and J usage is TRBJ1-4, with D possibly matching TRBD1 (6 bases). V dropped 1 base and J dropped 4 bases, with 10 bases sitting between them. CDR3 length equals 15 residues. The germline V gene has CDR1 LGHNA and CDR2 YSYQKL. The DNA read from the CDR3 is TGTGCCAGCAGCCAAGGGGGGGCGGGCAACGAAAGATTATTT. The encoded protein is CASSQGGAGNERLF. The full-length CDR3 reads as CASSQGGAGNERLFF.

As concerns this clone: Germline and genes: mouse. The read falls 1 residue short of the CDR3 end, and the missing part is taken from the germline J gene. The chain carries TRBV13-2 and TRBJ1-4; D not resolved. Germline V gene sequence: CDR1 NNHNN, CDR2 SYGAGS (reference sequence). There are 13 residues in the CDR3. With 1 base removed from V and 6 bases from J, the gap between germline ends came to 7 bases. The CDR3 sequence: CASGDTGHERLFF. The covered CDR3 bases are TGTGCCAGCGGTGATACCGGGCACGAAAGATTATTT.

In the case of this clone: Gene names and germline match the mouse. The read is 1 residue too short to cover the CDR3 end, so that end is filled in from the germline J gene. This rearrangement joins TRBV3 to TRBJ2-5; D uncertain. V gave up 5 bases and J gave up 0 bases, with 9 bases separating them. This CDR3 region has 14 residues. Germline loops: CDR1 SNHLY, CDR2 FYNGKV (reference sequence). The DNA read from the CDR3 is TGTGCCAGCAGCGCTCAAATTAACCAAGACACCCAGTAC. This gives the protein CASSAQINQDTQY. The entire CDR3 is CASSAQINQDTQYF.

A remark on this clone: Mouse gene names apply. Read sequence stops 1 residue before the CDR3 end, and the germline J gene provides the missing end. V and J are TRBV24 and TRBJ2-3; no reliable D call. Trimming cost V 1 base and J 0 bases, with 8 bases left between them. CDR1 and CDR2 from the germline V gene are KGHTA and FRNEEI. This CDR3 spans 15 amino acids. The sequenced part of the CDR3 DNA is TGTGCCAGCAGTCTGTGTGGGCCTAGTGCAGAAACGCTGTAT. Its translation: CASSLCGPSAETLY. In full, the CDR3 is CASSLCGPSAETLYF.

Worth noting for this clone: All gene names here are mouse names. The CDR3 is cut off 1 residue early in the read; its end comes from the germline J gene. The chain has TRBV20 and TRBJ2-1; 9 nucleotides line up with TRBD2. V lost 0 bases and J lost 7; bases outside the gene matches: 4. The germline V gene encodes CDR1 GFQATS and CDR2 STVNSAI. The CDR3 spans 14 residues. Incomplete CDR3 DNA: TGTGGTGCTAGGGAGCCGGGACTGGGAGCTGAGCAGTTC. Amino acids: CGAREPGLGAEQF. The whole CDR3 reads CGAREPGLGAEQFF.

Notes on this clone: Gene names and germline refer to mouse. The read comes to an end 1 residue before the CDR3 does, leaving the germline J gene to fill in the end. This chain uses TRBV13-3 with TRBJ1-3, with TRBD1 as a possible D gene (6 bases). V dropped 4 bases and J dropped 0 bases, with 14 bases sitting between them. Looked up from germline, CDR1 is NNHDY and CDR2 is SYVADS. The CDR3 covers 16 residues. CDR3 bases read: TGTGCCAGCAGTCTCAGGGGACCAAATTCTGGAAATACGCTCTAT. Its protein is CASSLRGPNSGNTLY. The complete CDR3 reads CASSLRGPNSGNTLYF.

Notes on this clone: All gene names here are mouse names. The CDR3 end falls 1 residue outside the read, so it is completed with the germline J gene. V is TRBV5 and J is TRBJ2-5, with a possible D match to TRBD1 (6 bases). The CDR3 contains 13 residues. Germline lookup yields CDR1 LGHNA and CDR2 YNLKQL (reference sequence). The germline V and J ends were trimmed by 3 bases and 2 bases, with 6 bases remaining between them. CDR3 protein: CASSQDSQDTQYF. The CDR3 bases that were read are TGTGCCAGCAGCCAGGACAGCCAAGACACCCAGTAC.

This clone turned up a few times. Mouse gene names and germline throughout. The CDR3 extends 1 residue past the end of the read, so its final part is completed from the germline J gene. The sample carries other DNA sequences with the same CDR3. The chain uses TRBV16 and TRBJ1-4; 7 nucleotides line up with TRBD1. Germline-derived CDR1 and CDR2 are SGHSA and FRNQAP. Trimming took 3 bases from V and 4 from J; bases not matched to a gene: 2. The CDR3 is 14 amino acids. The part of the CDR3 DNA that was read is TGTGCAAGCAGCTTCGCAGGGGGCAACGAAAGATTATTT. It translates to CASSFAGGNERLF. The entire CDR3 protein reads CASSFAGGNERLFF. Using reference TRBV16 and TRBJ1-4 for the parts outside the CDR3, the full variable domain is NAGVIQTPRHKVTGKGQEATLWCEPISGHSAVFWYRQTIVQGLEFLTYFRNQAPIDDSGMPKERFSAQMPNQSHSTLKIQSTQPQDSAVYLCASSFAGGNERLFFGHGTKLSVL.

Regarding this clone: Gene names and germline refer to mouse. Incomplete CDR3 DNA: TGTGCCAGCAGCCAAGTGCAGGCAAACACAGAAGTCTTC. It translates to CASSQVQANTEVF. The complete CDR3 protein is CASSQVQANTEVFF. This sequence joins TRBV2 and TRBJ1-1; D is uncertain. The missing CDR3 end, 1 residue past where the read stops, is filled in from the germline J gene. Germline CDR1 and CDR2: LGHNA and YSYQKL. The CDR3 runs to 14 residues. Trimming shortened V by 1 base and J by 0 bases, and 6 bases separated the two germline ends.

In regard to this clone: Germline and genes here are mouse. The CDR3 is cut off 1 residue early in the read; its end comes from the germline J gene. The chain is built from TRBV31 and TRBJ1-4; unclear D gene. The germline gives CDR1 GKSSPN, CDR2 SITVG. With 3 bases removed from V and 2 bases from J, the gap between germline ends came to 10 bases. The CDR3 loop spans 14 amino acids. The part of the CDR3 DNA that was read is TGTGCCTGGAGCCCCCGACACTCCAACGAAAGATTATTT. Encoded protein: CAWSPRHSNERLF. The entire CDR3 protein reads CAWSPRHSNERLFF.

As regards this clone: Mouse gene names apply. Read sequence stops 1 residue before the CDR3 end, and the germline J gene provides the missing end. This sequence joins TRBV5 and TRBJ2-5; 8 bases map to TRBD1. The CDR3 covers 14 residues. Germline V lookup: CDR1 LGHNA, CDR2 YNLKQL (reference sequence). The J segment lost 4 bases and the V segment lost 4 bases, leaving 4 bases of the junction unmatched. The CDR3 loop reads CASSPQGAEDTQYF. Incomplete CDR3 DNA: TGTGCCAGCAGCCCCCAGGGGGCGGAAGACACCCAGTAC.

In the case of this clone: Gene names are mouse gene names. The observed sequence ends 1 residue before the CDR3 terminus, with the missing tail filled in from the germline J gene. The chain combines TRBV14 with TRBJ2-1, with TRBD1 matching over 7 bases. Per germline, CDR1 SGHDT and CDR2 FRDEAV. Unmatched junction bases numbered 4, after V lost 4 bases and J lost 6 bases. The CDR3 loop spans 13 amino acids. Here the CDR3 reads CASSRQGLAEQFF. CDR3 bases read: TGTGCCAGCAGTCGACAGGGTCTTGCTGAGCAGTTC.

Worth noting for this clone: The gene symbols are mouse symbols. The CDR3 goes on 1 residue after the read ends, and that part is filled in from the germline J gene. The genes are TRBV1 and TRBJ2-7, with a weak D call TRBD1 (6 bases). Germline V gene lookup returns CDR1 NSQYPW and CDR2 LRSPGD (reference sequence). This CDR3 region has 13 residues. V gave up 5 bases and J gave up 3 bases, with 11 bases separating them. The sequenced part of the CDR3 DNA is TGCACCTGCAGTCCCCGGACAGTCTATGAACAGTAC. This translates into CTCSPRTVYEQY. The complete CDR3 protein is CTCSPRTVYEQYF.

Remarks on this clone: Gene names and germline match the mouse. The read finishes 1 residue shy of the CDR3 end, and the germline J gene is used to complete it. V is TRBV13-3 and J is TRBJ2-4, with D perhaps assigned TRBD1 or TRBD2 (6 bases each). This CDR3 spans 14 amino acids. Germline assignment: CDR1 NNHDY and CDR2 SYVADS. V was pared by 0 bases and J by 3 bases, with 8 bases between. The CDR3 region is CASSDDGGQNTLYF. The DNA read from the CDR3 is TGTGCCAGCAGTGATGACGGGGGCCAAAACACCTTGTAC.

In the case of this clone: Gene names and germline refer to mouse. Read sequence stops 1 residue before the CDR3 end, and the germline J gene provides the missing end. The V call is TRBV13-2, the J call TRBJ1-5; D might be TRBD1 (6 bases). Germline CDR1 and CDR2: NNHNN and SYGAGS (reference sequence). The CDR3 has 15 residues. The V end was cut by 1 base, the J end by 3 bases, with 11 bases between. The CDR3: CASGDRGGGNQAPLF. The sequenced CDR3 bases are TGTGCCAGCGGTGATCGGGGAGGGGGCAACCAGGCTCCGCTT.